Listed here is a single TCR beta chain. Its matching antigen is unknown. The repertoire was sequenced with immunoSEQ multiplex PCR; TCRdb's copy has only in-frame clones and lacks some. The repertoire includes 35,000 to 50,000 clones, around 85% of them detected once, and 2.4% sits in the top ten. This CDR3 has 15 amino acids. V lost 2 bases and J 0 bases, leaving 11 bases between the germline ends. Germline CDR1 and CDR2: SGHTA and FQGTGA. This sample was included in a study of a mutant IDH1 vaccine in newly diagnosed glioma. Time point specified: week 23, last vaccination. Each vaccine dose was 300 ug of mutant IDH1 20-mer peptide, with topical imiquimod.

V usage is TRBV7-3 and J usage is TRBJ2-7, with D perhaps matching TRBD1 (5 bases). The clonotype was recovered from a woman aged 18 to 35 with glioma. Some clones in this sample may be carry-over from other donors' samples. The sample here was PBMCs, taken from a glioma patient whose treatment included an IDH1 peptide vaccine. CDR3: CASSLGAGFSYEQYF. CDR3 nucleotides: TGTGCCAGCAGCTTAGGGGCAGGTTTCTCCTACGAGCAGTACTTC.